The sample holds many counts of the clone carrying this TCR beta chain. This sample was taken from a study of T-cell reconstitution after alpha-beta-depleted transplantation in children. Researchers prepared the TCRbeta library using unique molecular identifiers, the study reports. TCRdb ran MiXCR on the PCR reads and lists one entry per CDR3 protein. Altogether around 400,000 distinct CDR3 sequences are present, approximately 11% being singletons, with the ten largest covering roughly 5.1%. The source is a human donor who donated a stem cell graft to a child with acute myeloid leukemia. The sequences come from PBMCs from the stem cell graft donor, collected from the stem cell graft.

CDR3 loop: CASSPLRTGGEAFF. DNA for the CDR3: TGTGCCAGCAGCCCACTCAGGACAGGGGGCGAAGCTTTCTTT. The chain carries TRBV7-8 and TRBJ1-1, with 11 bases identical to TRBD1. The trim removed 5 bases at V and 8 bases at J, leaving 7 bases unmatched. Germline-derived CDR1 and CDR2 are SGHVS and FQNEAQ. The CDR3 totals 14 residues.